This T cell receptor beta chain was identified during a study of Ad26.COV2.S vaccination and SARS-CoV-2 variants. General study findings and limits: Considerable breadth of spike-specific CD8+ and CD4+ T cell responses has reportedly been documented following vaccination. Total T cell responses may have been underestimated by the TCR breadth and depth analyses.

Regarding treatment: about 20 received Ad26.COV2.S at low or high dose, single or two shots; about 5 received placebo; per-sample allocation not given. Following the first vaccine or placebo injection, samples were taken on day 63. TCRdb's table, derived via immunoSEQ multiplex PCR, lists solely in-frame clones and lacks some. The data show around 340,000 clones, approximately 90% seen once. As regards this clone: Its specificity is not known.

CDR1 is LGHNA, CDR2 YNFKEQ, per germline. Trimming cost V 2 bases and J 2 bases; bases outside gene matches: 10. There are 19 residues in the CDR3. J is TRBJ2-1 and V is TRBV4-2; 12 positions agree with TRBD2. Sequencing was performed on peripheral blood, taken in a trial of Ad26.COV2.S vaccine versus placebo. This clonotype originated in a person between 18 and 60 years old who received the Ad26.COV2.S COVID-19 vaccine or a placebo. The CDR3, as DNA: TGTGCCAGCAGCCAATATAGGCTAGCGGGAGGGCCGGCCTACAATGAGCAGTTCTTC. Protein: CASSQYRLAGGPAYNEQFF.